Listed below are T cell receptor beta chains from one sample, sequenced in a study of Ad26.COV2.S vaccination and SARS-CoV-2 variants. Sequencing used immunoSEQ multiplex PCR; TCRdb keeps in-frame clones, though not all of them. The sample holds approximately 410,000 clones; 70% to 90% are singletons and the top ten take 3.6%. Sequencing was performed on peripheral blood, taken in a trial of Ad26.COV2.S vaccine versus placebo. Receptor source: a person between 18 and 65 years old who received the Ad26.COV2.S COVID-19 vaccine or a placebo. The CDR3 runs from the conserved cysteine through the conserved F or W. A D gene is named only where the DNA matches it firmly. Size values are once, few and many counts, or a class for expanded clones, and some rows have none.

len,d_gene,j_gene,v_gene,abundance,CDR3aa,CDR3nt
13,NA,TRBJ2-3,TRBV24-1,NA,CATSPPRGDTQYF,TGTGCCACCAGTCCTCCCCGTGGAGATACGCAGTATTTT
18,TRBD1,TRBJ1-4,TRBV15,NA,CATSRSRDRGIVTEKLFF,TGTGCCACCAGCAGATCCCGGGACAGGGGAATTGTAACCGAAAAACTGTTTTTT
13,TRBD1,TRBJ2-7,TRBV7-9,few,CASSSTGEYEQYF,TGTGCCAGCAGCTCTACAGGGGAGTACGAGCAGTACTTC
14,TRBD1,TRBJ2-7,TRBV5-8,NA,CASRDRGRTYEQYF,TGTGCCAGCAGGGACAGGGGGCGGACCTACGAGCAGTACTTC
15,TRBD1,TRBJ1-6,TRBV6-5,NA,CASSFLQGAASPLHF,TGTGCCAGCAGTTTCTTACAGGGGGCTGCTTCACCCCTCCACTTT
14,NA,TRBJ2-3,TRBV7-9,NA,CASTPITSTDTQYF,TGTGCCAGCACCCCCATAACTAGCACAGATACGCAGTATTTT
17,TRBD2,TRBJ2-5,TRBV2,NA,CASQTPLSGGFRWTQYF,TGTGCCAGTCAGACCCCCCTGAGCGGGGGGTTCCGGTGGACCCAGTACTTC
14,TRBD2,TRBJ2-7,TRBV5-1,NA,CASSPGTSGYEQYF,TGCGCCAGCAGCCCGGGGACTAGCGGCTACGAGCAGTACTTC
14,NA,TRBJ2-5,TRBV9,NA,CASSVGASEETQYF,TGTGCCAGCAGCGTAGGAGCATCCGAGGAGACCCAGTACTTC
16,TRBD1,TRBJ1-4,TRBV4-1,NA,CASSLKEGATNEKLFF,TGCGCCAGCAGCCTCAAAGAGGGGGCCACTAATGAAAAACTGTTTTTT
15,TRBD1,TRBJ2-1,TRBV5-5,NA,CASSIGQGAYNEQFF,TGTGCCAGCAGCATAGGGCAGGGGGCCTACAATGAGCAGTTCTTC
18,TRBD2,TRBJ2-2,TRBV11-3,NA,CASSPQTSGGSNTGELFF,TGTGCCAGCAGCCCCCAGACTAGCGGGGGATCGAACACCGGGGAGCTGTTTTTT
13,NA,TRBJ1-2,TRBV3-1/TRBV3-2,NA,CASSQNSNYGYTF,TGTGCCAGCAGCCAAAACAGCAACTATGGCTACACCTTC
17,NA,TRBJ2-7,TRBV19,NA,CASSPSSGWGASYEQYF,TGTGCCAGTAGTCCCTCATCTGGGTGGGGAGCCTCCTACGAGCAGTACTTC
14,NA,TRBJ1-2,TRBV9,NA,CASSALGGIYGYTF,TGTGCCAGCAGCGCGCTGGGGGGGATCTATGGCTACACCTTC
14,NA,TRBJ1-5,TRBV19,NA,CASSINSPDQPQHF,TGTGCCAGTAGTATAAACAGCCCCGATCAGCCCCAGCATTTT
15,TRBD1,TRBJ1-6,TRBV19,NA,CASSYQTGGNSPLHF,TGTGCCAGTAGTTACCAGACAGGGGGTAATTCACCCCTCCACTTT
13,NA,TRBJ2-1,TRBV12-3/TRBV12-4,NA,CASSFQGPGEQFF,TGTGCCAGCAGTTTTCAGGGCCCAGGTGAGCAGTTCTTC
14,TRBD2,TRBJ2-7,TRBV27,NA,CASRGGWGVYEQYF,TGTGCCAGCAGGGGGGGGTGGGGCGTGTACGAGCAGTACTTC
15,NA,TRBJ2-3,TRBV21-1,NA,CASSPPGVGTDTQYF,TGTGCCAGCAGCCCCCCGGGGGTCGGCACAGATACGCAGTATTTT
14,NA,TRBJ1-5,TRBV27,NA,CASRLGGYNQPQHF,TGTGCCAGCAGGTTGGGGGGTTACAATCAGCCCCAGCATTTT
13,TRBD1,TRBJ2-7,TRBV28,NA,CASLDRGRYEQYF,TGTGCCAGTCTGGACAGGGGGCGTTACGAGCAGTACTTC
18,NA,TRBJ2-5,TRBV21-1,NA,CASSKRTGTSGGPETQYF,TGTGCCAGCAGCAAACGGACCGGGACTAGCGGGGGGCCTGAGACCCAGTACTTC
14,TRBD2,TRBJ2-5,TRBV19,NA,CASSIGGGAETQYF,TGTGCCAGTAGTATCGGCGGGGGTGCAGAGACCCAGTACTTC
15,NA,TRBJ2-3,TRBV10-2,NA,CASSDGTGDTDTQYF,TGCGCCAGCAGTGATGGGACGGGGGATACAGATACGCAGTATTTT
15,TRBD1,TRBJ1-5,TRBV3-1/TRBV3-2,NA,CASSHRTGRNQPQHF,TGTGCCAGCAGCCACCGGACAGGGCGCAATCAGCCCCAGCATTTT
15,NA,TRBJ1-2,TRBV6-5,NA,CASSYSRGVGYGYTF,TGTGCCAGCAGTTACTCGAGAGGGGTGGGCTATGGCTACACCTTC
13,NA,TRBJ1-2,TRBV30,once,CAWSGAGPRGYTF,TGTGCCTGGAGTGGGGCTGGGCCGCGAGGCTACACCTTC
12,NA,TRBJ2-2,TRBV28,NA,CASSSGGRELFF,TGTGCCAGCAGTTCTGGGGGGAGGGAGCTGTTTTTT
15,NA,TRBJ2-1,TRBV9,NA,CASSVLGLSYNEQFF,TGTGCCAGCAGCGTATTGGGGCTCTCCTACAATGAGCAGTTCTTC
15,TRBD2,TRBJ2-1,TRBV27,NA,CASSQQFGGAGEQFF,TGTGCCAGCAGCCAACAATTCGGGGGGGCAGGTGAGCAGTTCTTC
14,NA,TRBJ1-2,TRBV15,NA,CATSRDRNNYGYTF,TGTGCCACCAGCAGAGATCGGAATAACTATGGCTACACCTTC
16,TRBD1,TRBJ2-3,TRBV28,NA,CASRSSPGQGSDTQYF,TGTGCCAGCAGGTCTTCTCCGGGACAGGGATCAGATACGCAGTATTTT
13,NA,TRBJ1-1,TRBV28,once,CATARGALAEAFF,TGTGCCACCGCGCGAGGGGCGCTGGCTGAAGCTTTCTTT
15,TRBD1,TRBJ2-3,TRBV24-1,NA,CATSDPTGTRDTQYF,TGTGCCACCAGTGACCCGACAGGGACAAGGGATACGCAGTATTTT
16,TRBD1,TRBJ2-4,TRBV5-5,NA,CASSSGQELAKNIQYF,TGTGCCAGCAGCTCAGGACAGGAATTAGCCAAAAACATTCAGTACTTC
13,NA,TRBJ1-2,TRBV6-5,NA,CASSSTNNYGYTF,TGTGCCAGCAGTTCGACAAATAACTATGGCTACACCTTC
12,NA,TRBJ2-1,TRBV6-6,NA,CASRTGFPEQFF,TGTGCCAGCAGGACAGGTTTCCCTGAGCAGTTCTTC
15,TRBD2,TRBJ2-7,TRBV13,NA,CASSAKRGSSYEQYF,TGTGCCAGCAGCGCTAAGCGGGGGTCCTCCTACGAGCAGTACTTC
16,TRBD2,TRBJ2-6,TRBV2,once,CASMLGRVSGANVLTF,TGTGCCAGCATGTTAGGGAGGGTCTCTGGGGCCAACGTCCTGACTTTC
12,NA,TRBJ2-1,TRBV24-1,many,CATSDAHYEQFF,TGTGCCACCAGTGACGCCCACTATGAGCAGTTCTTC
16,TRBD1,TRBJ2-7,TRBV2,NA,CASSEAADRADDEQYF,TGTGCCAGCAGTGAAGCCGCCGACAGGGCAGACGACGAGCAGTACTTC
14,NA,TRBJ1-1,TRBV18,NA,CASSPRPGDTEAFF,TGTGCCAGCTCACCACGGCCGGGGGACACTGAAGCTTTCTTT
15,TRBD2,TRBJ2-5,TRBV7-6,NA,CASSLGASGQETQYF,TGTGCCAGCAGCTTAGGTGCTAGCGGCCAAGAGACCCAGTACTTC
14,TRBD2,TRBJ2-7,TRBV27,NA,CASSSGLAAYEQYF,TGTGCCAGCAGTAGCGGACTAGCTGCATACGAGCAGTACTTC
17,TRBD2,TRBJ2-5,TRBV28,NA,CASSLRTGTSFQETQYF,TGTGCCAGCAGTTTACGAACAGGGACTAGCTTTCAAGAGACCCAGTACTTC
15,TRBD1,TRBJ1-1,TRBV4-3,NA,CASSLRTGTGTEAFF,TGCGCCAGCAGCCTACGGACAGGGACGGGCACTGAAGCTTTCTTT
14,NA,TRBJ2-7,TRBV6-5,NA,CASSRTWGSYEQYF,TGTGCCAGCAGCCGCACCTGGGGTTCCTACGAGCAGTACTTC
14,NA,TRBJ2-5,TRBV25-1,NA,CASSEFRGRETQYF,TGTGCCAGCAGTGAATTCCGGGGCCGGGAGACCCAGTACTTC
16,TRBD1,TRBJ2-7,TRBV7-8,NA,CASSSPDRATYYEQYF,TGTGCCAGCAGCTCCCCGGACAGGGCGACCTACTACGAGCAGTACTTC
14,NA,TRBJ2-7,TRBV4-1,NA,CASSQETSSYEQYF,TGCGCCAGCAGCCAAGAGACTAGCTCCTACGAGCAGTACTTC
13,NA,TRBJ2-7,TRBV28,NA,CASSFSFSYEQYF,TGTGCCAGCAGTTTTAGCTTCTCCTACGAGCAGTACTTC